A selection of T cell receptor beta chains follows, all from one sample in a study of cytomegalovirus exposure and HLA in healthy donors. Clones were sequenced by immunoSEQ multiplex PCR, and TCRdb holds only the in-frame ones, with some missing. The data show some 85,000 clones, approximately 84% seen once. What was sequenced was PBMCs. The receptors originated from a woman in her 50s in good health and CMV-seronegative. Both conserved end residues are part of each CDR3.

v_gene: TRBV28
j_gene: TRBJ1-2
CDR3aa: CASSTGRGYTF

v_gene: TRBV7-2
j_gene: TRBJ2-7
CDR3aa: CASTHRGGYEQYF

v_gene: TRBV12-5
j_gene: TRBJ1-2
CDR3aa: CASGFRTGNTYGYTF

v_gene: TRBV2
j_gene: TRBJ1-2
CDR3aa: CASGSGGTVFGYTF

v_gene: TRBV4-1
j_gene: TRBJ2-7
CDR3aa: CASSRTPWGRLAGGNEQYF

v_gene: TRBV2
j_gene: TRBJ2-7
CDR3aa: CASSDRGGYSYEQYF

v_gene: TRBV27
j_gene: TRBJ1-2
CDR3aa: CASSSLDRGHGYTF

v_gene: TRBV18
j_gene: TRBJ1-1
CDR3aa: CASSPLSDTEAFF

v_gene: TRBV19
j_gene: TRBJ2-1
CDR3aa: CASTPGTSGNNEQFF

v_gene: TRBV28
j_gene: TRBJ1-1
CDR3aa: CASTYRGTEAFF

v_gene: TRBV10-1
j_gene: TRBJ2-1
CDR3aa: CASSEFRPGSPGWGKNEQFF

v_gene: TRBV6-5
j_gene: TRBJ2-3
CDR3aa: CASSYRTSGSDTQYF

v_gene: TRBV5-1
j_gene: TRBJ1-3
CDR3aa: CASSFGTGFGNTIYF

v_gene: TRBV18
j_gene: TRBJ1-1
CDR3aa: CASSPQGANIDTEAFF

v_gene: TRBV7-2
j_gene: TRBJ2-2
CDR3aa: CASSPGQTANTGELFF

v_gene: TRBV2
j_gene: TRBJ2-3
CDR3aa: CASQTRSGSSDTQYF

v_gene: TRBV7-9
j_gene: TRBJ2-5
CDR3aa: CASSRGGQETQYF

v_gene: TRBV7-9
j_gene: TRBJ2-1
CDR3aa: CASSSTSLAGGSDEQFF

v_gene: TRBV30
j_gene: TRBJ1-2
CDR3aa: CAWVTGDNYGYTF

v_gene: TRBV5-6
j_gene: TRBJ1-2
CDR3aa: CASSPDPGVQGYTF

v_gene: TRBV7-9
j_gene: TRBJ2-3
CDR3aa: CASSLKGSGRTDTQYF

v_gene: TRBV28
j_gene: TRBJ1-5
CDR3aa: CASRRQGDEGRNQPQHF

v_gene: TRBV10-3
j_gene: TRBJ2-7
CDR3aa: CAISDGRQGNYEQYF

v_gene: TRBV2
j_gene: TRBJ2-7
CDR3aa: CASRQGAGEQYF

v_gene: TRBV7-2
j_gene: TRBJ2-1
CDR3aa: CASSLTGRELYEQFF

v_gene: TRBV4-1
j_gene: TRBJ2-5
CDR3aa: CASSQAGFETQYF

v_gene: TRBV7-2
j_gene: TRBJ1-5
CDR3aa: CASSLNKGVQPQHF

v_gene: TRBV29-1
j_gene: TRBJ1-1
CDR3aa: CSVGTGNTEAFF

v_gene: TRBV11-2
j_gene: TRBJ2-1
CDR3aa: CASSFAGGPLNEQFF

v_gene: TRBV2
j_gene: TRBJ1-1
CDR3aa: CASSETGGTEAFF

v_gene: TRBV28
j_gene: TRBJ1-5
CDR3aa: CASSWRQGGQPQHF

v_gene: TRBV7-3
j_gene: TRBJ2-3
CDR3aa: CASSLAAGTTDTQYF

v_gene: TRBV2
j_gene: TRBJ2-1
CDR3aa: CASSEELREQFF

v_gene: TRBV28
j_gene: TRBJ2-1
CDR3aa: CASSGGLAGINEQFF

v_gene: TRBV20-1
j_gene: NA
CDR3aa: CSAMGDYEQYF

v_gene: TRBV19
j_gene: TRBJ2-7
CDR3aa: CASSHRASYEQYF

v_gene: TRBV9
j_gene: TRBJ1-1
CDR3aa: CASSVAGEEAFF

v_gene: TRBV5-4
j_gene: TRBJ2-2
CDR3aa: CASSFPGQGIGGELFF

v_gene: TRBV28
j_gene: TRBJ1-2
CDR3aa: CASSLTGSLQEPNYGYTF

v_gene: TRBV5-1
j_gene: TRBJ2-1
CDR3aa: CASSLSGLAGVSIEQFF

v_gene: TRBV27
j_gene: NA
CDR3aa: CASSFNPRLYEQYF